This T cell receptor (beta chain) was sequenced for a study of cytotoxic CD8 clonotypes in ibrutinib-treated CLL. Sequenced by immunoSEQ multiplex PCR; TCRdb stores in-frame clones only, minus some. Among around 310,000 clones listed, roughly 79% were seen once. V dropped 0 bases and J dropped 2 bases, with 11 bases sitting between them. This CDR3 is built from 15 residues. CDR1 is SGHVS, CDR2 FQNEAQ, per germline. The TCR originated in a human donor with chronic lymphocytic leukemia. This chain joins TRBV7-8 and TRBJ2-7, with unresolved D. Source: PBMCs, taken before ibrutinib treatment. CDR3 residues: CASSLAQVVTYEQYF. The CDR3 nucleotides are TGTGCCAGCAGCTTAGCGCAGGTAGTCACCTACGAGCAGTACTTC.